The rows below give T cell receptor beta chains drawn from one sample of a study of T cell responses to AZD1222 COVID-19 vaccine. Produced via immunoSEQ multiplex PCR; TCRdb's table is partial and in-frame only. Of about 190,000 clones listed, about 90% are singletons. Source: peripheral blood, taken on day 0 of MenACWY control vaccination. These receptors came from an adult in good health. Both conserved end residues are part of each CDR3. The order of the fields is V gene, J gene, D gene, clone size, CDR3 protein, CDR3 DNA. D genes are given only for firm matches. Expanded clones get a size class; other rows say once, few or many, or leave the size out.

V: TRBV5-6; J: TRBJ1-5; D: NA; size: NA; CDR3: CASSLGQGMGNQPQHF; DNA: TGTGCCAGCAGCTTGGGTCAGGGCATGGGCAATCAGCCCCAGCATTTT
V: TRBV5-1; J: TRBJ2-2; D: TRBD1; size: NA; CDR3: CASSSGQGANTGELFF; DNA: TGCGCCAGCAGCTCAGGACAGGGGGCGAACACCGGGGAGCTGTTTTTT
V: TRBV3-1/TRBV3-2; J: TRBJ2-7; D: NA; size: NA; CDR3: CASSQEGSANEQYF; DNA: TGTGCCAGCAGCCAAGAAGGTAGCGCCAACGAGCAGTACTTC
V: TRBV6-5; J: TRBJ2-5; D: NA; size: NA; CDR3: CASSYSLGRETQYF; DNA: TGTGCCAGCAGTTACTCGCTGGGGCGGGAGACCCAGTACTTC
V: TRBV9; J: TRBJ2-1; D: NA; size: once; CDR3: CASSVGSDIYNEQFF; DNA: TGTGCCAGCAGCGTAGGTAGCGATATCTACAATGAGCAGTTCTTC
V: TRBV6-5; J: TRBJ1-1; D: NA; size: NA; CDR3: CASRRAGNTEAFF; DNA: TGTGCCAGCCGGAGGGCGGGTAACACTGAAGCTTTCTTT
V: TRBV28; J: TRBJ2-1; D: NA; size: NA; CDR3: CASVLDSSYNEQFF; DNA: TGTGCCAGCGTACTGGACTCCTCCTACAATGAGCAGTTCTTC
V: TRBV7-9; J: TRBJ2-4; D: NA; size: NA; CDR3: CASSLDIAKNIQYF; DNA: TGTGCCAGCAGCTTAGATATAGCCAAAAACATTCAGTACTTC
V: TRBV4-2; J: TRBJ2-7; D: TRBD2; size: NA; CDR3: CASSQALAEGYEQYF; DNA: TGTGCCAGCAGCCAAGCCCTAGCGGAGGGGTACGAGCAGTACTTC
V: TRBV18; J: TRBJ2-3; D: TRBD2; size: NA; CDR3: CASSPGSSGTDTQYF; DNA: TGTGCCAGCTCACCGGGGTCTAGCGGAACAGATACGCAGTATTTT
V: TRBV4-2; J: TRBJ2-3; D: TRBD2; size: NA; CDR3: CASSQGASGTDTQYF; DNA: TGTGCCAGCAGCCAAGGAGCTAGCGGTACAGATACGCAGTATTTT
V: TRBV28; J: TRBJ2-1; D: TRBD2; size: NA; CDR3: CASSFQAGGSFYNEQFF; DNA: TGTGCCAGCAGTTTCCAAGCGGGAGGGTCCTTCTACAATGAGCAGTTCTTC
V: TRBV11-2; J: TRBJ2-5; D: TRBD1; size: NA; CDR3: CASSLEDLGQTVAGTQYF; DNA: TGTGCCAGCAGCTTAGAAGACCTGGGACAGACGGTCGCGGGGACCCAGTACTTC
V: TRBV9; J: TRBJ1-1; D: NA; size: NA; CDR3: CASSVVGGNTEAFF; DNA: TGTGCCAGCAGCGTAGTAGGCGGAAACACTGAAGCTTTCTTT
V: TRBV4-1; J: TRBJ2-7; D: NA; size: NA; CDR3: CASSQGSGGYEQYF; DNA: TGCGCCAGCAGCCAAGGAAGTGGGGGGTACGAGCAGTACTTC
V: TRBV25-1; J: TRBJ2-3; D: NA; size: NA; CDR3: CASSYGTIIDTQYF; DNA: TGTGCCAGCAGTTACGGGACCATTATCGATACGCAGTATTTT
V: TRBV7-3; J: TRBJ2-3; D: TRBD1; size: NA; CDR3: CASSLDPDRVSTDTQYF; DNA: TGTGCCAGCAGCTTAGATCCGGACAGGGTTTCAACAGATACGCAGTATTTT
V: TRBV28; J: TRBJ2-7; D: TRBD1; size: NA; CDR3: CASSGDSHYEQYF; DNA: TGTGCCAGCAGCGGGGACAGCCACTACGAGCAGTACTTC
V: TRBV19; J: TRBJ2-1; D: NA; size: NA; CDR3: CATEQGGGEQFF; DNA: TGTGCCACAGAACAGGGAGGGGGTGAGCAGTTCTTC
V: TRBV3-1/TRBV3-2; J: TRBJ2-5; D: NA; size: NA; CDR3: CASSQALEETQYF; DNA: TGTGCCAGCAGCCAAGCTCTGGAAGAGACCCAGTACTTC
V: TRBV7-7; J: TRBJ2-1; D: TRBD1; size: NA; CDR3: CASSLGTGSYNEQFF; DNA: TGTGCTAGCAGCTTAGGGACAGGCTCCTACAATGAGCAGTTCTTC
V: TRBV12-3/TRBV12-4; J: TRBJ2-1; D: NA; size: NA; CDR3: CASNYPGYNEQFF; DNA: TGTGCCAGCAACTATCCCGGGTACAATGAGCAGTTCTTC
V: TRBV9; J: TRBJ2-2; D: NA; size: few; CDR3: CASSVNTGELFF; DNA: TGTGCCAGCAGCGTAAACACCGGGGAGCTGTTTTTT
V: TRBV29-1; J: TRBJ2-3; D: NA; size: NA; CDR3: CSGLNLGTDTQYF; DNA: TGCAGCGGCCTCAATCTAGGTACAGATACGCAGTATTTT
V: TRBV10-3; J: TRBJ2-1; D: NA; size: NA; CDR3: CAISNYNEQFF; DNA: TGTGCCATCAGTAACTACAATGAGCAGTTCTTC
V: TRBV28; J: TRBJ2-6; D: TRBD1; size: NA; CDR3: CASSYRQGSATGANVLTF; DNA: TGTGCCAGCAGTTACAGACAGGGGAGTGCGACTGGGGCCAACGTCCTGACTTTC
V: TRBV28; J: TRBJ2-7; D: TRBD1; size: NA; CDR3: CASSRRQGSYEQYF; DNA: TGTGCCAGCAGTAGGCGACAGGGCTCCTACGAGCAGTACTTC
V: TRBV7-2; J: TRBJ1-4; D: NA; size: few; CDR3: CASSRTELTNEKLFF; DNA: TGTGCCAGCAGCCGGACAGAATTGACTAATGAAAAACTGTTTTTT
V: TRBV29-1; J: TRBJ2-7; D: TRBD1; size: NA; CDR3: CSVGGTGSYEQYF; DNA: TGCAGCGTTGGGGGGACAGGGTCTTACGAGCAGTACTTC
V: TRBV30; J: TRBJ1-1; D: NA; size: NA; CDR3: CAWSVFWDEAFF; DNA: TGTGCCTGGAGTGTCTTCTGGGATGAAGCTTTCTTT
V: TRBV24-1; J: TRBJ1-5; D: NA; size: NA; CDR3: CATPEGVDSNQPQHF; DNA: TGTGCCACCCCGGAGGGGGTCGATAGCAATCAGCCCCAGCATTTT
V: TRBV4-3; J: TRBJ1-2; D: NA; size: few; CDR3: CASSQESLEGFDGYTF; DNA: TGCGCCAGCAGCCAAGAAAGTCTAGAGGGGTTCGACGGCTACACCTTC
V: TRBV5-6; J: TRBJ1-3; D: NA; size: NA; CDR3: CASSFERILSGNTIYF; DNA: TGTGCCAGCAGCTTCGAGCGGATCCTCTCTGGAAACACCATATATTTT
V: TRBV19; J: TRBJ2-2; D: NA; size: few; CDR3: CASSQTGSSTGELFF; DNA: TGTGCCAGTAGCCAGACCGGGTCGAGCACCGGGGAGCTGTTTTTT
V: TRBV19; J: TRBJ2-2; D: TRBD2; size: NA; CDR3: CASSPSGTSGATGELFF; DNA: TGTGCCAGTAGTCCCTCAGGGACTAGCGGGGCCACCGGGGAGCTGTTTTTT
V: TRBV10-3; J: TRBJ2-3; D: TRBD2; size: NA; CDR3: CAISETALAGVDTQYF; DNA: TGTGCCATCAGTGAAACGGCCCTAGCGGGAGTGGATACGCAGTATTTT
V: TRBV7-8; J: TRBJ1-5; D: NA; size: NA; CDR3: CASSLVRRAGSQPQHF; DNA: TGTGCCAGCAGCTTAGTCCGGCGGGCGGGCAGTCAGCCCCAGCATTTT
V: TRBV10-3; J: TRBJ1-1; D: TRBD1; size: NA; CDR3: CAMQGALTEAFF; DNA: TGTGCCATGCAGGGGGCACTCACTGAAGCTTTCTTT
V: TRBV6-5; J: TRBJ2-7; D: TRBD1; size: NA; CDR3: CASTPGQGVYEQYF; DNA: TGTGCCAGCACCCCGGGACAGGGGGTATACGAGCAGTACTTC
V: TRBV19; J: TRBJ1-2; D: TRBD1; size: NA; CDR3: CASSYGTGRGYTF; DNA: TGTGCCAGTAGTTACGGGACAGGGAGGGGCTACACCTTC
V: TRBV28; J: TRBJ2-3; D: NA; size: NA; CDR3: CASYQGGISTDTQYF; DNA: TGTGCCAGCTACCAGGGGGGGATTAGCACAGATACGCAGTATTTT
V: TRBV6-6; J: TRBJ2-7; D: TRBD1; size: NA; CDR3: CASSYPDRDEQYF; DNA: TGTGCCAGCAGTTACCCGGACAGGGACGAGCAGTACTTC
V: TRBV9; J: TRBJ2-3; D: TRBD2; size: NA; CDR3: CASSVLLAGGDTQYF; DNA: TGTGCCAGCAGCGTACTACTAGCGGGGGGAGATACGCAGTATTTT
V: TRBV28; J: TRBJ1-5; D: NA; size: NA; CDR3: CASSLSQAGQPQHF; DNA: TGTGCCAGCAGTTTATCCCAGGCCGGGCAGCCCCAGCATTTT
V: TRBV5-1; J: TRBJ2-7; D: TRBD1; size: NA; CDR3: CASSLLGQGPYEQYF; DNA: TGCGCCAGCAGCTTGTTGGGACAGGGTCCCTACGAGCAGTACTTC
V: TRBV2; J: TRBJ1-1; D: NA; size: NA; CDR3: CASSERGTKRDTEAFF; DNA: TGTGCCAGCAGTGAACGGGGTACTAAGAGGGACACTGAAGCTTTCTTT
V: TRBV29-1; J: TRBJ1-5; D: NA; size: NA; CDR3: CSAGHLNQPQHF; DNA: TGCAGCGCGGGACACTTAAATCAGCCCCAGCATTTT
V: TRBV5-1; J: TRBJ1-1; D: NA; size: NA; CDR3: CASSLVVAAEAFF; DNA: TGCGCCAGCAGCTTGGTCGTGGCAGCAGAAGCTTTCTTT
V: TRBV5-6; J: TRBJ2-7; D: NA; size: NA; CDR3: CASRGAGDIYEQYF; DNA: TGTGCCAGCCGGGGGGCGGGCGACATCTACGAGCAGTACTTC